This TCR beta chain was obtained from a study of shared clonotypes between healthy human individuals. The study, taken as a whole, reports: Between a few donors, naive CD4 clonotypes were shared at a level of around 5.2%.

Regarding this clone: Its antigen is unknown.

CD45RO negativity and positive selection for CCR7 defined naive CD8 cells, a population that excluded terminally differentiated effector memory CD45RA+ cells. Generated by immunoSEQ multiplex PCR, the TCRdb table keeps only in-frame clones and is missing some. The sample has roughly 550,000 clones, less than 97% seen once. The sequence was collected from a woman aged 30 to 39 in good health. The source material was naive CD8+ T cells sorted from blood.

In DNA, the CDR3 is TGTGCCAGCGATTCTACAACCTCAACGTGGGGCCAGGGAGGTACCGGGGAGCTGTTTTTT. As protein: CASDSTTSTWGQGGTGELFF. The chain carries TRBV28 and TRBJ2-2, with D maybe TRBD2 (6 bases). This CDR3 spans 20 amino acids. CDR1 and CDR2 from the germline V gene are MDHEN and SYDVKM. Trimming took 8 bases from V and 5 from J, leaving 33 bases between them.